This passage covers 32 T cell receptor beta chains from one sample sequenced in a study of shared clonotypes between healthy human individuals. Sequencing was performed with immunoSEQ multiplex PCR; in TCRdb, only in-frame clones are kept and a portion is missing. The table shows approximately 500,000 clones, with about 84% occurring only once. Sequenced sample: PBMCs. The receptors derive from a middle-aged woman in good health. Some clones in this sample may be carry-over from other donors' samples.

Remarks on this clone: A far larger clone is only one base removed, so a read error is likely. The CDR3 sequence: CAISYQRAQPQHF. Here the CDR3 DNA reads TGTGCCATCAGTTACCAGAGGGCTCAGCCCCAGCATTTT. This chain joins TRBV6-5 and TRBJ1-5; no reliable D call. The CDR3 has 13 amino acids. CDR1 is MNHEY, CDR2 SVGAGI, per germline.

This rearrangement joins TRBV4-3 to TRBJ1-3, with D tentatively TRBD1 (5 bases). Germline V CDR1 and CDR2: LGHNA, YSLEER. V was cut by 0 bases and J by 2 bases, with 11 bases left in between. This CDR3 is 16 amino acids long. The CDR3 is CASSQDYGAPGNTIYF. The CDR3 nucleotides are TGCGCCAGCAGCCAAGATTACGGGGCTCCTGGAAACACCATATATTTT.

This clone was observed many times. In DNA form, the CDR3 reads TGTGCCAGCAGTTACAGGCGGGAGGTTCCCAATGAGCAGTTCTTC. Translating gives CASSYRREVPNEQFF. V and J are TRBV6-7 and TRBJ2-1; TRBD2 aligns across 8 bases. TRBV6-7 is sorted into the ORF group, with uncertain function. This CDR3 spans 15 amino acids. J was trimmed by 6 bases and V by 2 bases; bases with no gene match: 6.

This clone was counted only a few times. This chain joins TRBV7-9 and TRBJ1-4; 9 bases are shared with TRBD1. Germline values: CDR1 SEHNR, CDR2 FQNEAQ (reference sequence). Unmatched junction bases numbered 13, after V lost 6 bases and J lost 8 bases. The CDR3 loop spans 16 amino acids. This CDR3 is CASSPHRDREGEKLFF. The CDR3 DNA sequence: TGTGCCAGCAGTCCACACCGGGACAGGGAAGGAGAAAAACTGTTTTTT.

The rearrangement joins TRBV2 to TRBJ2-2; D possibly corresponds to TRBD2 (6 bases). Germline V gene data show CDR1 as SNHLY and CDR2 as FYNNEI. This CDR3 has 13 amino acids. Deletions cut 7 bases from V and 6 bases from J, with 12 bases between. The CDR3 loop is CASTVREAGELFF. CDR3 nucleotides: TGTGCCAGCACAGTAAGGGAGGCCGGGGAGCTGTTTTTT.

The chain employs TRBV5-1 and TRBJ2-7, with 11 bases that match TRBD2. The CDR3 is 15 amino acids. The germline gives CDR1 SGHRS, CDR2 YFSETQ. V lost 0 bases and J lost 2; bases outside the gene matches: 1. Here the CDR3 reads CASSLELAGAYEQYF. The DNA for the CDR3 is TGCGCCAGCAGCTTGGAACTAGCGGGAGCCTACGAGCAGTACTTC.

This clone was found a few times. V and J are TRBV30 and TRBJ2-1, with D unresolved. This CDR3 region has 10 residues. V was trimmed by 8 bases and J by 5 bases, leaving 7 bases between them. Germline CDR1 GTSNPN, CDR2 SVGIG (reference sequence). DNA of the CDR3: TGTGCCCCCCGGAACAATGAGCAGTTCTTC. This codes for CAPRNNEQFF.

The chain joins TRBV11-3 to TRBJ2-1, with 8 bases fitting TRBD1. V dropped 5 bases and J dropped 7; count of bases not matched to a gene: 10. This CDR3 contains 15 residues. Looked up from germline, CDR1 is SGHNT and CDR2 is YENEEA. CDR3: CASSGGQGTGNEQFF. CDR3 DNA: TGTGCCAGCAGCGGAGGACAGGGCACGGGTAATGAGCAGTTCTTC.

The chain links TRBV4-1 to TRBJ2-7; D remains ambiguous. This CDR3 region has 13 residues. V lost 3 bases to trimming and J lost 5 bases, with 11 bases between them. Germline CDR1 and CDR2: MGHRA and YSYEKL. The CDR3, as DNA: TGCGCCAGCAGCCAGGGCCCCATTAACGAGCAGTACTTC. Protein product: CASSQGPINEQYF.

V gene TRBV2 combines with J gene TRBJ2-1, with TRBD2 identical over 9 bases. Germline V gene data show CDR1 as SNHLY and CDR2 as FYNNEI. The ends lost 5 bases at V and 5 bases at J; junction bases unmatched: 10. The CDR3 has 16 amino acids. The CDR3 loop is CASSRVGLAGNNEQFF. The CDR3 nucleotides are TGTGCCAGCAGTCGGGTGGGGCTAGCGGGAAACAATGAGCAGTTCTTC.

Comment on this clone: Since a far larger clone is one base different, this is likely a read error. In the same sample, other DNA sequences code for this CDR3. This chain joins TRBV19 and TRBJ2-3; TRBD2 aligns across 12 bases. Germline-derived CDR1 and CDR2 are LNHDA and SQIVND (reference sequence). The CDR3 is made up of 16 amino acids. In DNA, the CDR3 is TGTGCCAGTAGTAACCCTAGCGGGAGGGTGGCAGACACGCAGTATTTT. Translated: CASSNPSGRVADTQYF.

This clone was counted between two and nine times. The rearrangement joins TRBV5-6 to TRBJ1-4; D remains unclear. This CDR3 contains 13 residues. Trimming left V 6 bases short and J 7 bases short, with 13 bases between. Germline V CDR1 and CDR2: SGHDT, YYEEEE. CDR3 bases: TGTGCCAGCACCAAAATAGGGAGTGAAAAACTGTTTTTT. Encoded protein: CASTKIGSEKLFF.

The chain recombines TRBV9 with TRBJ1-5; D uncertain. CDR1 and CDR2 from the germline V gene are SGDLS and YYNGEE. The V end was cut by 0 bases, the J end by 4 bases, with 8 bases between. The CDR3 is 14 amino acids. CDR3 in DNA: TGTGCCAGCAGCGTAGGGCAGCGGAATCAGCCCCAGCATTTT. It translates to CASSVGQRNQPQHF. The full variable domain, with the rest looked up from reference TRBV9 and TRBJ1-5, is DSGVTQTPKHLITATGQRVTLRCSPRSGDLSVYWYQQSLDQGLQFLIQYYNGEERAKGNILERFSAQQFPDLHSELNLSSLELGDSALYFCASSVGQRNQPQHFGDGTRLSIL.

The rearrangement links TRBV10-3 to TRBJ1-2; TRBD1 agrees at 7 bases. J was trimmed by 1 base and V by 2 bases; bases with no gene match: 4. This CDR3 comprises 15 residues. Germline values: CDR1 ENHRY, CDR2 SYGVKD. For the CDR3, the DNA is TGTGCCATCAGTGAGAAGGGGGCGAGTAACTATGGCTACACCTTC. Its protein product is CAISEKGASNYGYTF.

Comment on this clone: Germline and junction disagree at one end, which may indicate a read error. The chain carries TRBV28 and TRBJ2-5; 7 bases fit TRBD1. The CDR3 contains 11 residues. Germline lookup yields CDR1 MDHEN and CDR2 SYDVKM. CDR3 coding DNA: TGTGCCAGCAGTAGACAGGGAATAAGGAACTTC. Translating it yields CASSRQGIRNF.

The V and J genes are TRBV5-4 and TRBJ1-1; TRBD1 agrees at 7 bases. Germline V gives CDR1 SGHNT, CDR2 YYREEE (reference sequence). The CDR3 length is 13 residues. Trimming took 5 bases from V and 4 from J; bases not matched to a gene: 5. The CDR3, as DNA: TGTGCCAGCAGGCGGGGGACAGCCACTGAAGCTTTCTTT. It encodes CASRRGTATEAFF.

The chain recombines TRBV6-1 with TRBJ2-7, with TRBD1 identical over 8 bases. CDR1 is MNHNS and CDR2 is SASEGT in the germline V gene. V lost 5 bases, J lost 2 bases, and 8 bases stayed unmatched. The CDR3 spans 15 residues. DNA for the CDR3: TGTGCCAGCAGTTCGTCCGGGACAGGTACCTACGAGCAGTACTTC. Residues: CASSSSGTGTYEQYF.

The CDR3 reads CASSFTNQPQHF. CDR3 coding DNA: TGTGCCAGCAGCTTCACCAATCAGCCCCAGCATTTT. The chain uses TRBV7-2 and TRBJ1-5; no reliable D call. This CDR3 has 12 amino acids. V shed 3 bases and J shed 3 bases, with 3 bases lying between them. Germline V gene lookup returns CDR1 SGHTA and CDR2 FQGNSA.

The chain couples TRBV7-6 to TRBJ1-2; D unclear. Per the germline V gene, CDR1 is SGHVS and CDR2 is FNYEAQ. Trimming shortened V by 4 bases and J by 3 bases, and 6 bases separated the two germline ends. This CDR3 has 12 amino acids. The CDR3 nucleotides read TGTGCCAGCAGCTCCCGGGACTATGGCTACACCTTC. Encoded protein: CASSSRDYGYTF.

In the case of this clone: This may be a read error: a much more frequent sequence differs by one nucleotide. The chain recombines TRBV9 with TRBJ2-1; 9 nucleotides agree with TRBD2. J was trimmed by 10 bases and V by 3 bases; bases with no gene match: 20. CDR1 and CDR2 (germline): SGDLS, YYNGEE. The CDR3 has 18 residues. The CDR3 spells CASSGLETYSVTSGEQFF. For the CDR3, the DNA is TGTGCCAGCAGCGGGCTAGAAACTTATTCCGTGACTAGCGGAGAGCAGTTCTTC.

This chain connects TRBV19 to TRBJ2-7; a possible D gene is TRBD2 (5 bases). Per germline, CDR1 LNHDA and CDR2 SQIVND (reference sequence). Between the trimmed V and J ends, which lost 3 bases and 1 base, there was a span of 13 bases. The CDR3 consists of 15 residues. The CDR3 sequence is CASSIALAVSYEQYF. The DNA for the CDR3 is TGTGCCAGTAGTATCGCCCTAGCTGTATCCTACGAGCAGTACTTC.

The genes are TRBV19 and TRBJ2-1; 7 positions match TRBD2. The CDR3 totals 15 residues. In germline, CDR1 is LNHDA, CDR2 SQIVND (reference sequence). The V segment lost 1 base and the J segment 6 bases; nucleotides outside the gene matches: 6. CDR3 DNA sequence: TGTGCCAGTAGTATAGGAGCGGGGAATTTCAATGAGCAGTTCTTC. Its protein is CASSIGAGNFNEQFF.

The rearrangement joins TRBV28 to TRBJ2-1; a possible D gene is TRBD1 (6 bases). The CDR3 runs to 18 residues. CDR1 and CDR2 from the germline V gene are MDHEN and SYDVKM. Trimming removed 6 bases at V and 4 bases at J, with 25 bases between. The CDR3 coding sequence is TGTGCCAGCAGCCCCCAACCTGGAAGGACAGCGAGTTACAATGAGCAGTTCTTC. Its translation: CASSPQPGRTASYNEQFF.

The chain is built from TRBV2 and TRBJ2-5; no clear D. Germline V gene data show CDR1 as SNHLY and CDR2 as FYNNEI. Between the trimmed V and J ends, which lost 5 bases and 1 base, there was a span of 14 bases. The CDR3 contains 15 residues. CDR3 nucleotide sequence: TGTGCCAGCAGTTACACCGGGTCCATCCAAGAGACCCAGTACTTC. Its protein is CASSYTGSIQETQYF.

The chain employs TRBV6-6 and TRBJ1-2; 9 positions agree with TRBD1. Trimming took 11 bases from V and 7 from J; bases not matched to a gene: 8. CDR1 is MNHNY and CDR2 is SVGAGI in the germline V gene (reference sequence). The CDR3 is 12 amino acids. CDR3 sequence reads: CAGSQGAGGYTF. CDR3 coding DNA: TGTGCCGGATCACAGGGGGCTGGTGGCTACACCTTC.

In the case of this clone: The likely explanation is a read error, given a far larger clone one base away. The chain uses TRBV9 and TRBJ2-5; TRBD1 is a possible D gene (5 bases). V was cut by 7 bases and J by 7 bases, with 20 bases left in between. The CDR3 totals 14 residues. Looked up from germline, CDR1 is SGDLS and CDR2 is YYNGEE. CDR3 in DNA: TGTGCCAGCGTAGGGGCCGGAACCGTGAGGACCCAGTACTTC. Its translation: CASVGAGTVRTQYF.

The chain joins TRBV15 to TRBJ1-5, with 8 positions matching TRBD1. Germline V gene data show CDR1 as LNHNV and CDR2 as YYDKDF (reference sequence). The CDR3 consists of 14 residues. Trimming cost V 4 bases and J 7 bases; bases outside gene matches: 6. This CDR3 is CATSTRTGLQPQHF. DNA of the CDR3: TGTGCCACCAGCACCCGGACAGGGCTACAGCCCCAGCATTTT.

This clone came up once. A much bigger clone sits one base away, suggesting this may be a read error. The chain is built from TRBV7-2 and TRBJ2-3; no firm D call. Germline assignment: CDR1 SGHTA and CDR2 FQGNSA. The CDR3 has 14 residues. CDR3 region: CASSLAQYGDAQYF. The CDR3 DNA reads TGTGCCAGCAGCTTAGCGCAGTATGGAGATGCGCAGTATTTT.

The V gene is TRBV9, the J gene TRBJ2-1; 11 bases match TRBD2. The CDR3 length is 13 residues. The trim removed 5 bases at V and 6 bases at J, leaving 1 base unmatched. Germline loops: CDR1 SGDLS, CDR2 YYNGEE. This CDR3 reads CASSLAGGNEQFF. CDR3 bases: TGTGCCAGCAGTCTAGCGGGGGGCAATGAGCAGTTCTTC.

The chain couples TRBV9 to TRBJ2-4; tentative D call: TRBD2 (5 bases). V shed 0 bases and J shed 3 bases, with 10 bases lying between them. The CDR3 extends over 15 amino acids. CDR1 and CDR2 (germline): SGDLS, YYNGEE. The CDR3 nucleotides are TGTGCCAGCAGCGTAGCTGCGGGCGGCAAAAACATTCAGTACTTC. Residues: CASSVAAGGKNIQYF.

This clone was seen a single time. With a far larger clone one base away, a read error is the likely cause. The chain joins TRBV6-1 to TRBJ2-1, with 7 nucleotides matching TRBD1. The trim removed 3 bases at V and 4 bases at J, leaving 6 bases unmatched. Germline V gene sequence: CDR1 MNHNS, CDR2 SASEGT. The CDR3 is made up of 15 amino acids. DNA for the CDR3: TGTGCCAGCAGTGACGGGACAGTGGAATACAATGAGCAGTTCTTC. It yields the protein CASSDGTVEYNEQFF.

The chain is built from TRBV7-3 and TRBJ2-2, with 8 positions matching TRBD2. The V segment lost 8 bases and the J segment 4 bases; nucleotides outside the gene matches: 12. Germline lookup yields CDR1 SGHTA and CDR2 FQGTGA. This CDR3 contains 16 residues. This CDR3 reads CASHRGGRTTTGELFF. The CDR3 region has the DNA TGTGCCAGCCATCGAGGCGGGAGGACGACCACCGGGGAGCTGTTTTTT.